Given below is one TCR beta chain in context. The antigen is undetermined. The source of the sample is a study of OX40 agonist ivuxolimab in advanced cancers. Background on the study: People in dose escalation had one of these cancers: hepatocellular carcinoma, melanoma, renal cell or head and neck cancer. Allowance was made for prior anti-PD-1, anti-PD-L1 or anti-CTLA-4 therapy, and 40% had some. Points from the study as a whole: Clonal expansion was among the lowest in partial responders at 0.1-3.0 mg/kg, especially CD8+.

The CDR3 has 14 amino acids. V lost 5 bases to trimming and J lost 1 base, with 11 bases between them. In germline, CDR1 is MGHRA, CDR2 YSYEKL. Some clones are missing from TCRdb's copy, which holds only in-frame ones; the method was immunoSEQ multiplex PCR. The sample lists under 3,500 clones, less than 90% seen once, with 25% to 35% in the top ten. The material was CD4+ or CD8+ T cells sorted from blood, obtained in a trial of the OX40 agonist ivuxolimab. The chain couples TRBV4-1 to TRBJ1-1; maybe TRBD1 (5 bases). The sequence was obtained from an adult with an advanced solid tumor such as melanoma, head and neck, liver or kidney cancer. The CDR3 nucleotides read TGCGCCAGCAGCTTCGGGACCGCGAACACTGAAGCTTTCTTT. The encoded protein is CASSFGTANTEAFF.